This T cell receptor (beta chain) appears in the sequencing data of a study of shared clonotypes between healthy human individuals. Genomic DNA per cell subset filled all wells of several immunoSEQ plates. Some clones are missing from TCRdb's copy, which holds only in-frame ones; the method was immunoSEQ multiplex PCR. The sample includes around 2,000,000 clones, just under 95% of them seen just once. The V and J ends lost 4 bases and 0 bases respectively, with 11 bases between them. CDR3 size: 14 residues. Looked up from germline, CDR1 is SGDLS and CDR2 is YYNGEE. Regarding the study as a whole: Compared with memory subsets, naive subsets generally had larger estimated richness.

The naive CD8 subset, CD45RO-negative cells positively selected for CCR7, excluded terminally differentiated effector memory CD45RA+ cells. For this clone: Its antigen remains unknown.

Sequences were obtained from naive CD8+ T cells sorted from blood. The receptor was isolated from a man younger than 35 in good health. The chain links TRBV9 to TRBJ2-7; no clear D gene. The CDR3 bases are TGTGCCAGCAGCCATGGGGTTGCCTCCTACGAGCAGTACTTC. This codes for CASSHGVASYEQYF.